The 24 T cell receptor beta chains in this list originate from one sample, sequenced in a study of blood T cells in healthy people across ages. The use of a sample-barcoded 5' primer and a J-beta primer mix characterized a second PCR of roughly 6 to 11 cycles. TCRdb re-called the 5' RACE reads through MiXCR, storing one row per CDR3 protein. This sample has approximately 1.5 million distinct CDR3 sequences, with roughly 32% found just once. Sequencing used blood. These receptors were obtained from a woman in her 30s in good health.

The table lists this clonotype with a few counts. The chain couples TRBV12-3 or TRBV12-4 to TRBJ2-1; 9 bases line up with TRBD2. The CDR3 loop spans 17 amino acids. Germline trimming cut 2 bases from V and 4 bases from J; bases unmatched to any gene: 9. DNA of the CDR3: TGTGCCAGCAGTTTAACCCGAGGACTAGCGACTTACAATGAGCAGTTCTTC. It codes for CASSLTRGLATYNEQFF.

The V and J genes are TRBV29-1 and TRBJ1-2; D may be TRBD1 (5 bases). Looked up from germline, CDR1 is SQVTM and CDR2 is ANQGSEA. The CDR3 consists of 13 residues. V dropped 3 bases and J dropped 2 bases, with 10 bases sitting between them. The CDR3 bases are TGCAGCGTTGATGCAGGGCCCAACTATGGCTACACCTTC. Amino acids: CSVDAGPNYGYTF.

In its sample, this clonotype was seen a few times. This rearrangement joins TRBV9 to TRBJ2-3, with unresolved D. Trimming took off 4 bases at V and 4 bases at J, with 7 bases between the two ends. The CDR3 is 12 amino acids. The germline CDR1 and CDR2 sequences are SGDLS and YYNGEE. CDR3: CASSPWSDTQYF. Here the CDR3 DNA reads TGTGCCAGCAGCCCCTGGTCAGATACGCAGTATTTT.

This rearrangement joins TRBV7-9 to TRBJ2-7, with 9 bases fitting TRBD2. This CDR3 has 14 amino acids. Trimming took 3 bases from V and 5 from J; bases not matched to a gene: 5. Looked up from germline, CDR1 is SEHNR and CDR2 is FQNEAQ (reference sequence). CDR3 in DNA: TGTGCCAGCAGCTTCCAAGGGACTAGCAACGAGCAGTACTTC. As protein: CASSFQGTSNEQYF.

There are a few counts of this clonotype. V is TRBV5-1 and J is TRBJ2-1; the match to TRBD2 covers 10 bases. Germline CDR1 and CDR2: SGHRS and YFSETQ. This CDR3 region has 16 residues. V was pared by 4 bases and J by 9 bases, with 13 bases of the junction left unmatched. The CDR3 coding sequence is TGCGCCAGCAGCCCGTCAGCGGGAGGGCCTTGGTTTGAGCAGTTCTTC. It encodes CASSPSAGGPWFEQFF.

The table lists this clonotype with a few counts. The chain links TRBV13 to TRBJ2-1; 7 nucleotides match TRBD2. The trim removed 5 bases at V and 8 bases at J, leaving 9 bases unmatched. The CDR3 sequence is 14 residues long. From germline, CDR1 is PRHDT and CDR2 FYEKMQ (reference sequence). CDR3 amino acids: CASSLGPGGDEQFF. DNA of the CDR3: TGTGCCAGCAGCCTCGGGCCGGGAGGCGATGAGCAGTTCTTC.

The rearrangement uses TRBV30 and TRBJ2-7, with 8 nucleotides matching TRBD1. CDR1 and CDR2 (germline): GTSNPN, SVGIG (reference sequence). The V gene end was trimmed by 0 bases and the J gene end by 8 bases; junction bases not matched to a gene: 15. The CDR3 sequence is 16 residues long. The CDR3 DNA reads as TGTGCCTGGAGTGTAGGGCAGGGGGCGCAGAAGGACAAGCAGTACTTC. Translation: CAWSVGQGAQKDKQYF.

There are a few counts of this clonotype. V usage is TRBV29-1 and J usage is TRBJ1-1; D is ambiguous. Trimming took 7 bases from V and 5 from J, leaving 23 bases between them. Germline V gene sequence: CDR1 SQVTM, CDR2 ANQGSEA. This CDR3 region has 15 residues. The CDR3, as DNA: TGCAGCGCCGATAGGATTCAGGCCACGCGGACTGAAGCTTTCTTT. This encodes CSADRIQATRTEAFF.

This clonotype occurred a few times. The chain joins TRBV5-1 to TRBJ2-3; D is tentatively TRBD1 or TRBD2 (7 bases each). Germline lookup yields CDR1 SGHRS and CDR2 YFSETQ. With 6 bases removed from V and 5 bases from J, the gap between germline ends came to 19 bases. This CDR3 comprises 15 residues. CDR3 DNA: TGCGCCAGCAAGGATGGGAGGGGGCTACTAGATACGCAGTATTTT. Amino acid sequence: CASKDGRGLLDTQYF.

This chain joins TRBV20-1 and TRBJ2-3; D is uncertain. The CDR3 consists of 14 residues. Germline V CDR1 and CDR2: DFQATT, SNEGSKA (reference sequence). Trimming pared 1 base from V and 6 bases from J, leaving 14 bases between. The CDR3 DNA is TGCAGTGCTAGAGGGCCCCTTTCTCGGGATACGCAGTATTTT. Residues: CSARGPLSRDTQYF.

Worth noting for this clonotype: The junction departs from the called germline gene at one end, perhaps through a read error. The chain is built from TRBV30 and TRBJ2-2; D might be TRBD2 (5 bases). The CDR3 contains 14 residues. The germline CDR1 and CDR2 sequences are GTSNPN and SVGIG (reference sequence). In DNA form, the CDR3 reads TGTGCCTGGAGGGTGGATTCTCTTACCGGGGAGCGGTTTTTT. This sequence encodes CAWRVDSLTGERFF.

This chain joins TRBV20-1 and TRBJ2-2, with D perhaps TRBD2 (6 bases). Germline loops: CDR1 DFQATT, CDR2 SNEGSKA (reference sequence). The CDR3 spans 14 residues. V was cut by 6 bases and J by 2 bases, with 13 bases left in between. Here the CDR3 reads CSAGTGTNTGELFF. DNA of the CDR3: TGCAGTGCCGGAACCGGGACTAACACCGGGGAGCTGTTTTTT.

The V gene is TRBV20-1, the J gene TRBJ1-5; 7 nucleotides match TRBD1. The CDR3 sequence is 15 residues long. Losses at the gene ends were 3 bases for V and 2 bases for J; bases not matched to a gene: 7. The V gene's germline CDR1 is DFQATT and CDR2 SNEGSKA (reference sequence). In DNA, the CDR3 is TGCAGTGCTAGGGCCGACAGGGAACGCAATCAGCCCCAGCATTTT. It specifies CSARADRERNQPQHF.

This clonotype was observed at least ten times. This sequence joins TRBV4-1 and TRBJ2-3; 7 nucleotides match TRBD2. Germline-derived CDR1 and CDR2 are MGHRA and YSYEKL. V was pared by 4 bases and J by 4 bases, with 11 bases of the junction left unmatched. This CDR3 is 16 amino acids long. As DNA, the CDR3 is TGCGCCAGCAGCCTGAGCGGGGTTGAAGTTCCAGATACGCAGTATTTT. This sequence encodes CASSLSGVEVPDTQYF.

The genes are TRBV10-3 and TRBJ2-5, with D perhaps matching TRBD1 or TRBD2 (6 bases each). This CDR3 has 13 amino acids. V lost 4 bases and J lost 5, with 11 bases in between. In germline, CDR1 is ENHRY, CDR2 SYGVKD. The CDR3 coding sequence is TGTGCCATCAGTGTTACGGGGGCGGAGACCCAGTACTTC. It translates to CAISVTGAETQYF.

Notes on this clonotype: Since a much larger clone is just one base distant, this may be a read error. In this CDR3 the conserved last residue, phenylalanine or tryptophan, is missing, so a read error is likely. The CDR3 here is CSSSLGKYNEQFV. The DNA of the CDR3 is TGCAGCTCCTCCCTAGGGAAGTACAATGAGCAGTTCGTC. This chain uses TRBV29-1 with TRBJ2-1, with D unclear. Germline V gene data show CDR1 as SQVTM and CDR2 as ANQGSEA. The CDR3 loop spans 13 amino acids. V lost 8 bases and J 4 bases, leaving 15 bases between the germline ends.

This clonotype was detected a few times. V gene TRBV6-2 or TRBV6-3 combines with J gene TRBJ2-7; D remains unclear. Looked up from germline, CDR1 is MNHEY and CDR2 is SVGEGT. Trimming removed 2 bases from V and 7 bases from J, with 9 bases in between. CDR3 length equals 12 residues. CDR3 sequence (DNA): TGTGCCAGCAGTTACGGTACTACGGAGCAGTACTTC. Its protein product is CASSYGTTEQYF.

The chain uses TRBV7-3 and TRBJ2-7; 8 bases align to TRBD1. V shed 5 bases, J shed 5 bases, and the junction held 11 bases outside the gene matches. The CDR3 has 15 amino acids. The germline V gene has CDR1 SGHTA and CDR2 FQGTGA. The CDR3 DNA reads TGTGCCAGCAGCCCGGGGACAGGAGTTCCAGACGAGCAGTACTTC. It translates to CASSPGTGVPDEQYF.

This clonotype appeared a few times. The rearrangement links TRBV20-1 to TRBJ1-2, with 9 bases matching TRBD1. Germline V gives CDR1 DFQATT, CDR2 SNEGSKA (reference sequence). This CDR3 is 15 amino acids long. V dropped 5 bases and J dropped 2; count of bases not matched to a gene: 9. The DNA for the CDR3 is TGCAGTGCTCACGGGGGGACAGGGTGGAACTATGGCTACACCTTC. Amino acids: CSAHGGTGWNYGYTF.

This clonotype has just a few counts. V gene TRBV7-9 combines with J gene TRBJ1-1; TRBD1 is a possible D gene (6 bases). Germline values: CDR1 SEHNR, CDR2 FQNEAQ (reference sequence). The CDR3 totals 14 residues. V shed 4 bases and J shed 2 bases, with 11 bases lying between them. The CDR3 bases are TGTGCCAGCAGCTCGCCGGGACATAACACTGAAGCTTTCTTT. This encodes CASSSPGHNTEAFF.

A remark on this clonotype: The junction departs from the called germline gene at one end, perhaps through a read error. This chain links TRBV6-6 with TRBJ2-7; 8 bases match TRBD1. Per germline, CDR1 MNHNY and CDR2 SVGAGI (reference sequence). The CDR3 consists of 14 residues. The CDR3 coding sequence is TGTGCCAGCGGTTACTCTACAGGGGGTTACGAGCAGTACTTC. Translated: CASGYSTGGYEQYF.

V is TRBV28 and J is TRBJ1-1, with TRBD1 identical over 10 bases. The germline CDR1 and CDR2 sequences are MDHEN and SYDVKM. CDR3 length: 16 residues. J was trimmed by 7 bases and V by 5 bases; bases with no gene match: 13. In DNA form, the CDR3 reads TGTGCCAGCAGTCCGGATGCTTGGGACAGGGGCCTTGAAGCTTTCTTT. Its protein is CASSPDAWDRGLEAFF.

The gene calls are TRBV27 and TRBJ2-6, with 8 bases lining up with TRBD1. V shed 2 bases, J shed 1 base, and the junction held 7 bases outside the gene matches. Germline CDR1 reads MNHEY; CDR2 reads SMNVEV (reference sequence). The CDR3 contains 18 residues. CDR3 in DNA: TGTGCCAGCAGTTTAGCCGGGACAGGAATGTCTGGGGCCAACGTCCTGACTTTC. Its translation is CASSLAGTGMSGANVLTF.

J is TRBJ2-7 and V is TRBV2; 9 bases are a match to TRBD2. V trimming: 5 bases; J trimming: 4 bases; junction bases outside the gene matches: 12. Germline V lookup: CDR1 SNHLY, CDR2 FYNNEI. The CDR3 runs to 16 residues. CDR3 DNA: TGTGCCAGCAGTTCGTTAGCGGGAGAGTCCCCATACGAGCAGTACTTC. It translates to CASSSLAGESPYEQYF.